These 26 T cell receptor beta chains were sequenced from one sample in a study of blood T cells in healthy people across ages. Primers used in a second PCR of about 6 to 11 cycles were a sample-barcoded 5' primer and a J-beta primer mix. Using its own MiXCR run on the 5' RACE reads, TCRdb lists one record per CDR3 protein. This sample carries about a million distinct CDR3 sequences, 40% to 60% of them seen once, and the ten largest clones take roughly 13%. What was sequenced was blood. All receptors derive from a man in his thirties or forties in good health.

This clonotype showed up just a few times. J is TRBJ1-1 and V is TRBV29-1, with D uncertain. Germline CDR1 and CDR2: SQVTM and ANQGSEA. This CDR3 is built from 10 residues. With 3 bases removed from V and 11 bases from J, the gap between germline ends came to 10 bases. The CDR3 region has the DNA TGCAGCGTTGACACTAAGGAGGCTTTCTTT. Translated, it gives CSVDTKEAFF.

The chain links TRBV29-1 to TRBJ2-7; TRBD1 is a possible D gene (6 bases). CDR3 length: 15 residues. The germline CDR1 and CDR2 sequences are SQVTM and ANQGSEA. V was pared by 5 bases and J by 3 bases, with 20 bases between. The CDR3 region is CSVSPDDRLNYEQYF. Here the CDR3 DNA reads TGCAGCGTTTCCCCCGATGACAGGCTCAACTACGAGCAGTACTTC.

The CDR3 DNA reads as TGCGCCAGCAGCTTTACAGGGGAAATTGGCCCCACAGATACGCAGTATTTT. As protein: CASSFTGEIGPTDTQYF. The chain uses TRBV5-1 and TRBJ2-3; 7 positions match TRBD1. V shed 2 bases, J shed 2 bases, and the junction held 11 bases outside the gene matches. CDR1 and CDR2 (germline): SGHRS, YFSETQ. This CDR3 comprises 17 residues.

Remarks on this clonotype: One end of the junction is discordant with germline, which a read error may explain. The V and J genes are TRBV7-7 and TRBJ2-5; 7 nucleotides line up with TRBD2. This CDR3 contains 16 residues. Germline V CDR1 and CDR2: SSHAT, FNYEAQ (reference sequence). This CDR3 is CASSLSPLAFHETQYF. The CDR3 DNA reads TGTGCTAGCAGCTTGTCCCCACTAGCGTTCCATGAGACCCAGTACTTC.

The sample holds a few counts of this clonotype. The CDR3 coding sequence is TGTGCCAGCAGCCAAAGTTGGACACTAAACATTCAGTACTTC. Protein sequence: CASSQSWTLNIQYF. The chain employs TRBV3-1 and TRBJ2-4; tentative D call: TRBD1 (5 bases). The CDR3 has 14 residues. Trimming stripped 2 bases from V and 6 bases from J, with 11 bases between. Germline CDR1 reads LGHDT; CDR2 reads YNNKEL (reference sequence).

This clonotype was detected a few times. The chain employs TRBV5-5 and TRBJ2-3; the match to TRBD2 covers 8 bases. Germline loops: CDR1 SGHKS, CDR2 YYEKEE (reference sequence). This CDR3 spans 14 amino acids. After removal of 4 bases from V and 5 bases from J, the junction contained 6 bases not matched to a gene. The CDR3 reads CASSLGGDVDTQYF. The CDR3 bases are TGTGCCAGCAGCCTCGGGGGGGATGTAGATACGCAGTATTTT.

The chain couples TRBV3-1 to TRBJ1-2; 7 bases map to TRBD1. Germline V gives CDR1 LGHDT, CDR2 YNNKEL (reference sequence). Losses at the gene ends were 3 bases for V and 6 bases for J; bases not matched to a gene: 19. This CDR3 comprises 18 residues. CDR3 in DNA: TGTGCCAGCAGCCAGAATCTAGGGACAGCCCCCGGGGTAGATGGCTACACCTTC. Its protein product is CASSQNLGTAPGVDGYTF.

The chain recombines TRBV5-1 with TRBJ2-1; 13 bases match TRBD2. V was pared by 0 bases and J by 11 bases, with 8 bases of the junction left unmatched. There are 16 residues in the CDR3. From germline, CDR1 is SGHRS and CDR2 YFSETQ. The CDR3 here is CASSLGLAGGVHKQFF. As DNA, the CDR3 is TGCGCCAGCAGCTTGGGACTAGCGGGGGGAGTACATAAGCAGTTCTTC.

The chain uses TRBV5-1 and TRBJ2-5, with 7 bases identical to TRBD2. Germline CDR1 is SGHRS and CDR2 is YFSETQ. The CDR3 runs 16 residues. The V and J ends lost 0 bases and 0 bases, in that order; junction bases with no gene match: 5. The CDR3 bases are TGCGCCAGCAGCTTGGGTCCAGCGGGGTACCAAGAGACCCAGTACTTC. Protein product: CASSLGPAGYQETQYF.

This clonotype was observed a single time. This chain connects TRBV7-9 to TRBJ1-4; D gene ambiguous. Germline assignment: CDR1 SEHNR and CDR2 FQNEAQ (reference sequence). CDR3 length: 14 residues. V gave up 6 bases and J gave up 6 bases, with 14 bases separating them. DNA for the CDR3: TGTGCCAGCAGACCAACCGGGGTATATGAAAAACTGTTTTTT. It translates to CASRPTGVYEKLFF. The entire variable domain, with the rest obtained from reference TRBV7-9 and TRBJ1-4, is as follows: DTGVSQNPRHKITKRGQNVTFRCDPISEHNRLYWYRQTLGQGPEFLTYFQNEAQLEKSRLLSDRFSAERPKGSFSTLEIQRTEQGDSAMYLCASRPTGVYEKLFFGSGTQLSVL.

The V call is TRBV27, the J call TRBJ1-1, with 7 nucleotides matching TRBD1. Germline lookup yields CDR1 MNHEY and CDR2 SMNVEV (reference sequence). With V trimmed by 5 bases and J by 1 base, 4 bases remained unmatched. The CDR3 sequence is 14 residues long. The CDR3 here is CASSVDRENTEAFF. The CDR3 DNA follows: TGTGCCAGCAGTGTAGACAGGGAGAACACTGAAGCTTTCTTT.

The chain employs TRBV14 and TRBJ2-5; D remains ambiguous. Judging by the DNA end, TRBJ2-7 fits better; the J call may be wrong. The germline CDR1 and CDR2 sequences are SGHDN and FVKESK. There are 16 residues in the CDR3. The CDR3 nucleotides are TGTGCCAGCAGCCAAGTTCGGCACCCCGCTCCCTACGAGCAGTACTTC. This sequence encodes CASSQVRHPAPYEQYF.

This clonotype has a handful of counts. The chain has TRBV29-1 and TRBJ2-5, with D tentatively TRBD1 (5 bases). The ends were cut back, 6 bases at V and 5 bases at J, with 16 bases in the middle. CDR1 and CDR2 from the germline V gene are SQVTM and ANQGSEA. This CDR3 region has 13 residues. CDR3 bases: TGCAGCGTGACAGTAGGGGTCGGCGAGACCCAGTACTTC. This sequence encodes CSVTVGVGETQYF.

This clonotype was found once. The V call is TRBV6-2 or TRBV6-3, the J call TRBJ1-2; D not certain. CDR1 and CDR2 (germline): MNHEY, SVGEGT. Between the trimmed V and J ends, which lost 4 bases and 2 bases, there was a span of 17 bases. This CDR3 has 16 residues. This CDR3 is CASSLRDSYLNYGYTF. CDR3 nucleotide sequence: TGTGCCAGCAGTTTAAGAGATTCCTACTTGAACTATGGCTACACCTTC.

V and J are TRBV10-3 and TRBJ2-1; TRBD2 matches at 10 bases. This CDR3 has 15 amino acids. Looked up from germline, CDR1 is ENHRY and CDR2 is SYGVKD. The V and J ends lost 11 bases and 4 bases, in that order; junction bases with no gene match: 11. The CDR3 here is CAASGLAVEYNEQFF. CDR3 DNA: TGTGCCGCTAGCGGACTAGCGGTGGAATACAATGAGCAGTTCTTC.

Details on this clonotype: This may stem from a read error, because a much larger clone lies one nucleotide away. CDR3 in DNA: TGTGCCAACAGCTTTAGTGCACAGGGTAATTCACCCCTCCACTTT. Translation: CANSFSAQGNSPLHF. This rearrangement joins TRBV7-8 to TRBJ1-6; possible D gene TRBD1, 6 bases. CDR1 SGHVS and CDR2 FQNEAQ come from the germline V gene. This CDR3 contains 15 residues.

In DNA, the CDR3 is TGCAGTGTCAGGGGGTCAGCCTACGAGCAGTACTTC. This codes for CSVRGSAYEQYF. The chain employs TRBV20-1 and TRBJ2-7, with TRBD1 matching 7 bases. Germline V gene sequence: CDR1 DFQATT, CDR2 SNEGSKA (reference sequence). V lost 7 bases to trimming and J lost 2 bases; unmatched junction nucleotides: 5. The CDR3 extends over 12 amino acids.

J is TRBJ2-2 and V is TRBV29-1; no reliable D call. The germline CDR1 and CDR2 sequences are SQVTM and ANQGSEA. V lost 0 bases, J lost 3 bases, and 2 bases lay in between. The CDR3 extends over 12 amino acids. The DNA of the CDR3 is TGCAGCGTTGAAGAGGACACCGGGGAGCTGTTTTTT. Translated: CSVEEDTGELFF.

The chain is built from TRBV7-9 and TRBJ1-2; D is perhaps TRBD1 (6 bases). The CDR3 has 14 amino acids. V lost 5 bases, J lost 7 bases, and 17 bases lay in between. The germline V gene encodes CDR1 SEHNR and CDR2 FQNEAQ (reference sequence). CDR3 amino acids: CASSERPQGGGYTF. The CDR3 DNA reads TGTGCCAGCAGCGAAAGACCACAGGGAGGTGGCTACACCTTC. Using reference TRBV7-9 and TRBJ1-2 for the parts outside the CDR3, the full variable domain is DTGVSQNPRHKITKRGQNVTFRCDPISEHNRLYWYRQTLGQGPEFLTYFQNEAQLEKSRLLSDRFSAERPKGSFSTLEIQRTEQGDSAMYLCASSERPQGGGYTFGSGTRLTVV.

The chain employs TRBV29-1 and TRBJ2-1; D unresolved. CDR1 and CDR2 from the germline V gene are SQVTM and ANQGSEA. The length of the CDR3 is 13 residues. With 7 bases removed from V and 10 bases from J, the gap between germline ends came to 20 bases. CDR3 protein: CSAILPPSYEQFF. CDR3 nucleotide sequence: TGCAGCGCTATACTTCCTCCCTCCTACGAGCAGTTCTTC.

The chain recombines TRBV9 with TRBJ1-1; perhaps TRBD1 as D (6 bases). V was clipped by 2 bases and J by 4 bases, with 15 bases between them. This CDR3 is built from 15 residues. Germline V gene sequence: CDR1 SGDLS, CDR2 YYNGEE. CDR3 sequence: CASSVAGTGATEAFF. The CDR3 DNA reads TGTGCCAGCAGCGTTGCCGGGACGGGGGCCACTGAAGCTTTCTTT.

The CDR3 protein is CASIALQGGNTQYF. The CDR3 nucleotides read TGTGCCAGCATAGCCCTGCAGGGTGGAAATACGCAGTATTTT. The rearrangement joins TRBV6-1 to TRBJ2-3, with D tentatively TRBD1 (5 bases). Germline V gives CDR1 MNHNS, CDR2 SASEGT. Trimming took 7 bases from V and 7 from J, leaving 18 bases between them. CDR3 length: 14 residues.

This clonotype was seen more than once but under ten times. CDR3 residues: CASSFSQGATQPQHF. CDR3 DNA sequence: TGTGCCAGCAGTTTTTCACAGGGGGCGACTCAGCCCCAGCATTTT. This chain connects TRBV12-3 or TRBV12-4 to TRBJ1-5; 9 bases line up with TRBD1. J gave up 6 bases and V 3 bases, and 6 bases lay outside the gene matches. The CDR3 length is 15 residues.

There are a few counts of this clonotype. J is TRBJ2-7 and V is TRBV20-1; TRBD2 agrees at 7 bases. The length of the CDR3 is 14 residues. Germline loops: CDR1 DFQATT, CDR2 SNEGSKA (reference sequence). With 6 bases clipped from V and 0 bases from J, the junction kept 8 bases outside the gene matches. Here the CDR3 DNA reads TGCAGTGCGGAGCGGGACTCGCACTCCTACGAGCAGTACTTC. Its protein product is CSAERDSHSYEQYF.

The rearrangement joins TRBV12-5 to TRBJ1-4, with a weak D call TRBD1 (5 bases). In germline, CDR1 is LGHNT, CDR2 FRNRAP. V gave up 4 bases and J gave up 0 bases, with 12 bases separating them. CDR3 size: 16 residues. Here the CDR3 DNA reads TGTGCTAGTGGTTGGACCGGGACTGCAACTAATGAAAAACTGTTTTTT. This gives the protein CASGWTGTATNEKLFF.

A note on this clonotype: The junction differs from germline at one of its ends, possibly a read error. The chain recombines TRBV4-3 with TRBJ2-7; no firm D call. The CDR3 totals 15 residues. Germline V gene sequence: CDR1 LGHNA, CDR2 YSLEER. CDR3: CASSQDQKGFGEQYF. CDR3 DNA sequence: TGCGCCAGTAGCCAAGATCAGAAGGGTTTTGGTGAGCAGTACTTC.